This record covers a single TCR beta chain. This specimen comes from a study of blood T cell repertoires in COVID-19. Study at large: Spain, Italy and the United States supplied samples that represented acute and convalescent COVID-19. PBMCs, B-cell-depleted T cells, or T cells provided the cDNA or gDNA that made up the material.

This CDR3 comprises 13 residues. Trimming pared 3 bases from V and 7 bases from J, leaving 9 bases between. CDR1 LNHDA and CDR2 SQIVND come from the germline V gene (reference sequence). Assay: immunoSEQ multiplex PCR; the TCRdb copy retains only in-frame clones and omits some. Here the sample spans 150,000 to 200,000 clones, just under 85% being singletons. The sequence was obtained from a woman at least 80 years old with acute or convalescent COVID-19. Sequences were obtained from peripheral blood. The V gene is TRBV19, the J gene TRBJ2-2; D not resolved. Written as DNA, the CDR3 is TGTGCCAGTAGTATGATACAGAACGGGGAGCTGTTTTTT. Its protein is CASSMIQNGELFF.